This T cell receptor beta chain was sequenced during a study of T cell changes during pregnancy in multiple sclerosis (dated 2019 in TCRdb). In the study overall: Changes in the T cell repertoire over the course of pregnancy were examined in this study in women with multiple sclerosis.

Library preparation employed the immunoSEQ multiplex PCR assay. Not all clones reach the TCRdb copy of this immuneACCESS table, which keeps in-frame sequences only. Checked studies attribute under half of the gap to unresolved V genes and leave the rest unexplained. This sample comprises roughly 110,000 clones, about 90% of them detected only once. The ten biggest clones cover 1.5% of the sample. A remark on this clone: Its antigen is still unknown. Base qualities are missing; no much larger clone stands one base away.

CDR1 and CDR2, per the germline V gene, are SGHDT and YYEEEE. Inclusive of the bounding cysteine and phenylalanine, the CDR3 is 17 residues long. Left in the record is the CDR3 DNA by itself, 51 bases read in frame from the first base. V and J are truncated by 4 bases and 0 bases respectively, leaving an intervening sequence of 17 bases. The clonotype comes from a female donor with multiple sclerosis, enrolled in a pregnancy study. This sequence uses TRBV5-6 and TRBJ1-3; TRBD1 could be the D gene, as 6 bases match. The sequencing here drew on peripheral blood, taken in the third trimester of pregnancy. The base sequence is TGTGCCAGCAGCCCGCTGACAGGCCTCCTCTCTGGAAACACCATATATTTT. Its amino acids are CASSPLTGLLSGNTIYF.